What follows is one TCR beta chain and its context. The PCR employed 60 Vbeta primers together with 13 Jbeta primers. Measured with immunoSEQ multiplex PCR; TCRdb has only the in-frame clones, and not every one. In the table there are more than 95,000 clones, 60% to 80% of which are singletons. This specimen comes from a study of cytomegalovirus exposure and HLA in healthy donors. The ends were cut back, 5 bases at V and 4 bases at J, with 8 bases in the middle. Germline lookup yields CDR1 SGHNT and CDR2 YENEEA. There are 12 residues in the CDR3. The source is a man in his fifties or sixties in good health and CMV-seronegative. The rearrangement links TRBV11-3 to TRBJ1-2; D might be TRBD1 (6 bases). Input material: PBMCs. CDR3 nucleotide sequence: TGTGCCAGCAGCCCCAGGGGCTATGGCTACACCTTC. Translating gives CASSPRGYGYTF. Looking up the rest from reference TRBV11-3 and TRBJ1-2 gives the full variable domain: EAGVVQSPRYKIIEKKQPVAFWCNPISGHNTLYWYLQNLGQGPELLIRYENEEAVDDSQLPKDRFSAERLKGVDSTLKIQPAELGDSAVYLCASSPRGYGYTFGSGTRLTVV.